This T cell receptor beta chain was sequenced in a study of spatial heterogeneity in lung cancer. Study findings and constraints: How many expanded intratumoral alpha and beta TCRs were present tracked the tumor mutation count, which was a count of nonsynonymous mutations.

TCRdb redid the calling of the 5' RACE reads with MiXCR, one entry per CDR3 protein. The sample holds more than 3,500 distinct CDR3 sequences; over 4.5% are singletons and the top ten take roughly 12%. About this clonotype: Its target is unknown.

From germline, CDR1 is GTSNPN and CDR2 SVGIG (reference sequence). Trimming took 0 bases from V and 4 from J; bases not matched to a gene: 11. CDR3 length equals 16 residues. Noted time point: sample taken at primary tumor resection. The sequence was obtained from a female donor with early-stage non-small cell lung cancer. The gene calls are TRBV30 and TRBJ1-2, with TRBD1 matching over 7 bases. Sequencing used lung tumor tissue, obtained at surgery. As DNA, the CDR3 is TGTGCCTGGAGTGTTGCCCCAGACAGGGCATCCTATGGCTACACCTTC. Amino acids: CAWSVAPDRASYGYTF.